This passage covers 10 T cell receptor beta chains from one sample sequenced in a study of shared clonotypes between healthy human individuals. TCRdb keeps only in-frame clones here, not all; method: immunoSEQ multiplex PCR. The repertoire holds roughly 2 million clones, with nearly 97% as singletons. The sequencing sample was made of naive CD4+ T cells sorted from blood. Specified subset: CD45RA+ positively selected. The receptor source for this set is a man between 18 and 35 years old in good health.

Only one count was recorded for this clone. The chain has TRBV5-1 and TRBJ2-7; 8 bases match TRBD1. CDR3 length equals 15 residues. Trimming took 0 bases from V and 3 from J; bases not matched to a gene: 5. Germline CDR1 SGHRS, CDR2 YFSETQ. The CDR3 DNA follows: TGCGCCAGCAGCTTGGACCCGACAGGGGTCTACGAGCAGTACTTC. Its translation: CASSLDPTGVYEQYF. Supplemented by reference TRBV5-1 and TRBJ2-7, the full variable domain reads KAGVTQTPRYLIKTRGQQVTLSCSPISGHRSVSWYQQTPGQGLQFLFEYFSETQRNKGNFPGRFSGRQFSNSRSEMNVSTLELGDSALYLCASSLDPTGVYEQYFGPGTRLTVT.

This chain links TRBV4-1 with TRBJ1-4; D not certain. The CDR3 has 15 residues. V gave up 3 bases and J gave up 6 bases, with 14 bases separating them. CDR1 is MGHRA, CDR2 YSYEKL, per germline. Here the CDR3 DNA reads TGCGCCAGCAGCCAGGCAGGACGGATGGATGAAAAACTGTTTTTT. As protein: CASSQAGRMDEKLFF.

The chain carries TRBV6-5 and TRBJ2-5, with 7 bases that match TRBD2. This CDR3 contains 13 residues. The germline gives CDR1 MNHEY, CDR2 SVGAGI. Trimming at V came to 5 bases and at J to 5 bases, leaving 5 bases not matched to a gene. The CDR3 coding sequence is TGTGCCAGCAGTGTAGCGGGTCGGGAGACCCAGTACTTC. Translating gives CASSVAGRETQYF.

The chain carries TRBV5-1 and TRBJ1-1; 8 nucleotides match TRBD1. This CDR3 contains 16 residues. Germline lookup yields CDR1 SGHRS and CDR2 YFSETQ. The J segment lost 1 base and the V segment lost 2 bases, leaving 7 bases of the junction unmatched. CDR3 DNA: TGCGCCAGCAGCTTTGGACAGGGTCGCACGAACACTGAAGCTTTCTTT. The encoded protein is CASSFGQGRTNTEAFF. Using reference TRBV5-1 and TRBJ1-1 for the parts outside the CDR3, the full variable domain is KAGVTQTPRYLIKTRGQQVTLSCSPISGHRSVSWYQQTPGQGLQFLFEYFSETQRNKGNFPGRFSGRQFSNSRSEMNVSTLELGDSALYLCASSFGQGRTNTEAFFGQGTRLTVV.

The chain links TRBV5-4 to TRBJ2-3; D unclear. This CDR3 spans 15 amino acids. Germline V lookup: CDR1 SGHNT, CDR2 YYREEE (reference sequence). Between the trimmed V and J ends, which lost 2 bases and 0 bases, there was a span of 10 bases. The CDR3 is CASSFATMSTDTQYF. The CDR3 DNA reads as TGTGCCAGCAGCTTCGCTACGATGAGCACAGATACGCAGTATTTT.

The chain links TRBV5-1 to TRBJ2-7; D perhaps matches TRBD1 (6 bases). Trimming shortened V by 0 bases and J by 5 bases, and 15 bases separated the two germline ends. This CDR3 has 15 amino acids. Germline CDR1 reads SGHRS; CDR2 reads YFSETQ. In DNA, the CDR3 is TGCGCCAGCAGCTTGGCCACAGGGAATCTCAACGAGCAGTACTTC. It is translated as CASSLATGNLNEQYF.

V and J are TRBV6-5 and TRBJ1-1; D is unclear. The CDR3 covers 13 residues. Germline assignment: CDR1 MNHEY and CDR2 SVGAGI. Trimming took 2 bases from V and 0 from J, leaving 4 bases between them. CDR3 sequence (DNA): TGTGCCAGCAGTTACGCTATGAACACTGAAGCTTTCTTT. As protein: CASSYAMNTEAFF.

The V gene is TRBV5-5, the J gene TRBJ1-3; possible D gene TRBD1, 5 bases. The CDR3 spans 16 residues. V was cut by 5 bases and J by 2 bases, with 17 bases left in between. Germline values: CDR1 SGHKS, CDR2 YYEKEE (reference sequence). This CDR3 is CASRPGPMATGNTIYF. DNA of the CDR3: TGTGCCAGCAGACCGGGACCCATGGCGACTGGAAACACCATATATTTT.

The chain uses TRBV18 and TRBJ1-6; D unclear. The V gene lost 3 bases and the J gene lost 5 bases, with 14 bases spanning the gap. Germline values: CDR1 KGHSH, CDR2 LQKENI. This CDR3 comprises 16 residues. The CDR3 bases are TGTGCCAGCTCACCCCTGCGGGCAGGAGATAATTCACCCCTCCACTTT. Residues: CASSPLRAGDNSPLHF.

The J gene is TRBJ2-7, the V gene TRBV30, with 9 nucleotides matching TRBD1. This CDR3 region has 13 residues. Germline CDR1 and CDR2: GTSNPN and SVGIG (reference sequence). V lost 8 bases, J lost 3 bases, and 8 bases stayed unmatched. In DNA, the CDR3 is TGTGCCCTCTCGGGGACAGGGTTCTACGAGCAGTACTTC. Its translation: CALSGTGFYEQYF.